One sample yielded the 27 T cell receptor beta chains listed below, sequenced in a study of blood T cells in healthy people across ages. Primed by a sample-barcoded 5' primer and a J-beta primer mix, a second PCR proceeded for 7 to 11 cycles. MiXCR, applied by TCRdb to the 5' RACE reads, yields one record per CDR3 protein. The table lists about 970,000 distinct CDR3 sequences, roughly 51% of them singletons. The sequencing input was blood. These TCRs come from a woman in her fifties or sixties in good health.

The chain has TRBV7-9 and TRBJ1-2; a weak D match, TRBD1 (6 bases). In germline, CDR1 is SEHNR, CDR2 FQNEAQ (reference sequence). This CDR3 has 12 residues. V was pared by 7 bases and J by 7 bases, with 13 bases between. CDR3 amino acids: CASTLGTTGYTF. The CDR3 DNA sequence: TGTGCCAGCACCTTGGGGACAACTGGCTACACCTTC.

The chain joins TRBV29-1 to TRBJ2-3; 7 bases are a match to TRBD2. With 7 bases clipped from V and 5 bases from J, the junction kept 6 bases outside the gene matches. CDR3 size: 12 residues. From germline, CDR1 is SQVTM and CDR2 ANQGSEA. The CDR3 is CSGHLAGDTQYF. The CDR3 DNA is TGCAGCGGCCACTTAGCGGGAGATACGCAGTATTTT.

This clonotype was seen a few times. The chain is built from TRBV18 and TRBJ2-7, with 13 bases lining up with TRBD2. CDR1 KGHSH and CDR2 LQKENI come from the germline V gene. This CDR3 is built from 15 residues. V lost 2 bases and J lost 7; bases outside the gene matches: 5. The CDR3 bases are TGTGCCAGCTCACCAGGACTAGCGGGAGTACGGGAGCAGTACTTC. This encodes CASSPGLAGVREQYF.

The chain uses TRBV7-7 and TRBJ2-3; 8 nucleotides align to TRBD2. The germline CDR1 and CDR2 sequences are SSHAT and FNYEAQ (reference sequence). The CDR3 has 14 residues. Trimming cost V 1 base and J 5 bases; bases outside gene matches: 2. CDR3 protein: CASSLDLAGDTQYF. CDR3 in DNA: TGTGCCAGCAGCTTAGACCTAGCGGGAGATACGCAGTATTTT.

The rearrangement links TRBV7-9 to TRBJ2-2, with 11 nucleotides matching TRBD2. Germline assignment: CDR1 SEHNR and CDR2 FQNEAQ (reference sequence). Trimming took 5 bases from V and 5 from J; bases not matched to a gene: 10. The CDR3 is 17 residues long. CDR3 DNA: TGTGCCAGCAGCGGCCCGGGACTAGCGGAGACTACCGGGGAGCTGTTTTTT. Translation gives CASSGPGLAETTGELFF.

The rearrangement joins TRBV4-1 to TRBJ2-4, with unresolved D. The length of the CDR3 is 17 residues. V was cut by 0 bases and J by 0 bases, with 12 bases left in between. Germline CDR1 MGHRA, CDR2 YSYEKL. In DNA form, the CDR3 reads TGCGCCAGCAGCCAAGACGGATCTCGACTAGCCAAAAACATTCAGTACTTC. Residues: CASSQDGSRLAKNIQYF.

The chain carries TRBV29-1 and TRBJ2-1; 9 bases fit TRBD2. The trim removed 3 bases at V and 7 bases at J, leaving 4 bases unmatched. This CDR3 has 13 amino acids. Germline V gene sequence: CDR1 SQVTM, CDR2 ANQGSEA. CDR3 sequence (DNA): TGCAGCGTTGATGGACTAGCGCGAAATGAGCAGTTCTTC. It encodes CSVDGLARNEQFF.

This clonotype was counted only a few times. The chain has TRBV20-1 and TRBJ2-7; 9 bases line up with TRBD2. This CDR3 has 14 residues. Germline lookup yields CDR1 DFQATT and CDR2 SNEGSKA (reference sequence). The V segment lost 7 bases and the J segment 1 base; nucleotides outside the gene matches: 8. The DNA of the CDR3 is TGCAGTGTCGTCGGAGCGGGAGGTTCCTACGAGCAGTACTTC. Amino acid sequence: CSVVGAGGSYEQYF.

The chain combines TRBV4-3 with TRBJ2-7; D possibly uses TRBD1 or TRBD2 (5 bases each). Trimming cost V 0 bases and J 5 bases, with 11 bases left between them. CDR1 and CDR2 (germline): LGHNA, YSLEER. The CDR3 length is 14 residues. This CDR3 is CASSQDSRGHEQYF. In DNA, the CDR3 is TGCGCCAGCAGCCAAGATTCGAGGGGCCACGAGCAGTACTTC.

J is TRBJ2-1 and V is TRBV20-1, with D perhaps matching TRBD2 (6 bases). The germline CDR1 and CDR2 sequences are DFQATT and SNEGSKA (reference sequence). The V end lost 0 bases, the J end lost 4 bases, and 16 bases lay between the germline ends. The CDR3 contains 16 residues. This CDR3 reads CSARDLEQSGYNEQFF. For the CDR3, the DNA is TGCAGTGCTAGAGATCTTGAGCAAAGCGGGTACAATGAGCAGTTCTTC.

The table lists this clonotype with a few counts. The rearrangement uses TRBV27 and TRBJ2-3; 7 nucleotides line up with TRBD2. The ends lost 3 bases at V and 5 bases at J; junction bases unmatched: 2. There are 13 residues in the CDR3. Germline CDR1 MNHEY, CDR2 SMNVEV (reference sequence). CDR3 residues: CASSFASGDTQYF. The CDR3 DNA reads TGTGCCAGCAGTTTTGCTAGCGGAGATACGCAGTATTTT.

This clonotype occurred a few times. Just one base apart from a much larger clone, this may be a read error. The chain recombines TRBV3-1 with TRBJ2-1, with a possible D match to TRBD2 (6 bases). CDR3 length: 15 residues. Germline lookup yields CDR1 LGHDT and CDR2 YNNKEL (reference sequence). V lost 1 base and J lost 5, with 12 bases in between. CDR3 in amino acids: CASSQGRAGNNEQFF. DNA of the CDR3: TGTGCCAGCAGCCAAGGACGAGCGGGCAACAATGAGCAGTTCTTC.

The rearrangement uses TRBV20-1 and TRBJ2-7; D is possibly TRBD2 (7 bases). The CDR3 has 16 residues. Germline V gene lookup returns CDR1 DFQATT and CDR2 SNEGSKA (reference sequence). Trimming cost V 4 bases and J 2 bases, with 21 bases left between them. For the CDR3, the DNA is TGCAGTGCTACCGCAAGGGGGGGGACAAGACCCTACGAGCAGTACTTC. Translating it yields CSATARGGTRPYEQYF.

The chain carries TRBV10-3 and TRBJ2-7, with 9 bases identical to TRBD1. The V gene's germline CDR1 is ENHRY and CDR2 SYGVKD. This CDR3 comprises 16 residues. Germline trimming cut 4 bases from V and 3 bases from J; bases unmatched to any gene: 10. The CDR3 loop is CAISGDRAKRDYEQYF. In DNA form, the CDR3 reads TGTGCCATCAGTGGGGACAGGGCGAAACGGGACTACGAGCAGTACTTC.

This clonotype has only a few counts. The chain employs TRBV6-5 and TRBJ2-7; D is perhaps TRBD2 (5 bases). The CDR3 totals 13 residues. Trimming took off 6 bases at V and 6 bases at J, with 15 bases between the two ends. CDR1 and CDR2 from the germline V gene are MNHEY and SVGAGI. CDR3: CASSRGPLTEQYF. CDR3 DNA: TGTGCCAGCAGCCGCGGGCCCCTGACCGAGCAGTACTTC.

V is TRBV12-3 or TRBV12-4 and J is TRBJ2-6; tentatively, D is TRBD1 or TRBD2 (5 bases each). The CDR3 is 18 amino acids. Trimming took off 5 bases at V and 0 bases at J, with 17 bases between the two ends. In DNA form, the CDR3 reads TGTGCCAGCAGTCCCTCTACGGACGGGACCTCTGGGGCCAACGTCCTGACTTTC. Encoded protein: CASSPSTDGTSGANVLTF.

This clonotype was picked up a small number of times. The rearrangement joins TRBV29-1 to TRBJ2-1; D gene unclear. Trimming left V 1 base short and J 8 bases short, with 15 bases between. Germline-derived CDR1 and CDR2 are SQVTM and ANQGSEA. The CDR3 totals 14 residues. The CDR3 nucleotides are TGCAGCGTTGAAGGGGTTAGACTGGAATATGAGCAGTTCTTC. It is translated as CSVEGVRLEYEQFF.

The chain recombines TRBV27 with TRBJ2-7; no clear D. V lost 3 bases to trimming and J lost 7 bases, with 13 bases between them. The CDR3 is 13 residues long. The germline gives CDR1 MNHEY, CDR2 SMNVEV (reference sequence). DNA of the CDR3: TGTGCCAGCAGTTTGGGCCGTCGCCGGGAGCAGTACTTC. Protein sequence: CASSLGRRREQYF.

The chain is built from TRBV28 and TRBJ2-7; TRBD1 matches at 7 bases. V trimming: 3 bases; J trimming: 4 bases; junction bases outside the gene matches: 9. The CDR3 runs to 15 residues. Germline V gives CDR1 MDHEN, CDR2 SYDVKM. The CDR3 sequence: CASSFSDRVWYEQYF. The CDR3 nucleotides read TGTGCCAGCAGTTTCTCCGACAGGGTTTGGTACGAGCAGTACTTC. The full variable domain, rest sourced from reference TRBV28 and TRBJ2-7, is DVKVTQSSRYLVKRTGEKVFLECVQDMDHENMFWYRQDPGLGLRLIYFSYDVKMKEKGDIPEGYSVSREKKERFSLILESASTNQTSMYLCASSFSDRVWYEQYFGPGTRLTVT.

V is TRBV27 and J is TRBJ2-6, with 12 bases aligning to TRBD1. CDR3 length: 18 residues. Germline CDR1 reads MNHEY; CDR2 reads SMNVEV (reference sequence). V shed 5 bases, J shed 4 bases, and the junction held 9 bases outside the gene matches. The CDR3 nucleotides read TGTGCCAGCAGTCGAACCGGGACAGGGGGCGGGGGGGCCAACGTCCTGACTTTC. Translating gives CASSRTGTGGGGANVLTF.

This chain connects TRBV28 to TRBJ1-2; D remains unclear. This CDR3 comprises 15 residues. The germline CDR1 and CDR2 sequences are MDHEN and SYDVKM. Between the trimmed V and J ends, which lost 5 bases and 0 bases, there was a span of 13 bases. CDR3 sequence reads: CASSVAVIANYGYTF. DNA for the CDR3: TGTGCCAGCAGTGTTGCAGTGATAGCTAACTATGGCTACACCTTC.

The genes are TRBV20-1 and TRBJ1-5, with D maybe TRBD1 (5 bases). Per germline, CDR1 DFQATT and CDR2 SNEGSKA (reference sequence). The CDR3 runs 14 residues. V lost 6 bases to trimming and J lost 1 base, with 13 bases between them. CDR3 region: CSAHVGDSNQPQHF. The DNA for the CDR3 is TGCAGTGCCCACGTGGGGGACAGCAATCAGCCCCAGCATTTT.

This clonotype was seen more than once but under ten times. One junction end does not reproduce the germline sequence, and a read error may be involved. The gene calls are TRBV6-2 or TRBV6-3 and TRBJ2-3; D gene ambiguous. Germline CDR1 is MNHEY and CDR2 is SVGEGT. The CDR3 consists of 11 residues. The CDR3 reads CASSYGDAQYF. The CDR3 bases are TGTGCCAGCAGTTACGGAGATGCGCAGTATTTT.

The CDR3, as DNA: TGTGCCACCAGTGATTCGGGGATCGGAAATGAGCAGTTCTTC. It yields the protein CATSDSGIGNEQFF. The rearrangement joins TRBV24-1 to TRBJ2-1, with D possibly matching TRBD2 (5 bases). Germline loops: CDR1 KGHDR, CDR2 SFDVKD. V was trimmed by 2 bases and J by 7 bases, leaving 11 bases between them. The CDR3 contains 14 residues.

The chain has TRBV5-6 and TRBJ2-4, with TRBD2 matching over 10 bases. Near its end, the DNA agrees better with TRBJ2-7, so the J call may be wrong. Germline CDR1 is SGHDT and CDR2 is YYEEEE. The CDR3 is made up of 15 amino acids. CDR3 in amino acids: CASSKTSGRINEQYF. CDR3 DNA: TGTGCCAGCAGCAAGACTAGCGGGCGGATCAACGAGCAGTACTTC.

Concerning this clonotype: A much larger clonotype is one base distant, so this may be a read error. The chain uses TRBV5-1 and TRBJ2-7; 7 nucleotides align to TRBD1. Per germline, CDR1 SGHRS and CDR2 YFSETQ. V was clipped by 3 bases and J by 7 bases; unmatched bases: 13. The CDR3 sequence is 15 residues long. The CDR3 region has the DNA TGCGCCAGCAGCTATACAGGGGAGCCCTACAATGAGCAGTACTTC. Encoded protein: CASSYTGEPYNEQYF.

The chain uses TRBV7-2 and TRBJ1-2; a possible D gene is TRBD1 (6 bases). With 8 bases removed from V and 3 bases from J, the gap between germline ends came to 22 bases. Germline V gene sequence: CDR1 SGHTA, CDR2 FQGNSA. The CDR3 sequence is 16 residues long. CDR3 in amino acids: CASSLAGAGKDYGYTF. The CDR3 bases are TGTGCCAGCTCCCTAGCGGGGGCAGGTAAGGACTATGGCTACACCTTC.